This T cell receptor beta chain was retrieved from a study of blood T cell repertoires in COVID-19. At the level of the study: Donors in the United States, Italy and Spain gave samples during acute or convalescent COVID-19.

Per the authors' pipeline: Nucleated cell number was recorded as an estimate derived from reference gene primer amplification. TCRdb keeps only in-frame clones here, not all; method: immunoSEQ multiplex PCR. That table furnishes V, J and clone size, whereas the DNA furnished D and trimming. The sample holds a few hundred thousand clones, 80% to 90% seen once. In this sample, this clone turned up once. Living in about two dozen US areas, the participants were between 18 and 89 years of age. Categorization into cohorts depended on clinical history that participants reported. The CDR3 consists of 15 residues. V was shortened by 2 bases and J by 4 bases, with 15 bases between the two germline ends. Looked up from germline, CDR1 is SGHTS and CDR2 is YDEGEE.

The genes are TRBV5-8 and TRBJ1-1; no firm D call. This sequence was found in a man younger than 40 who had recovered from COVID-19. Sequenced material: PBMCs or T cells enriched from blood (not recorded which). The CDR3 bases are TGTGCCAGCAGCTTCCCGGCGGTGGGAGGCACTGAAGCTTTCTTT. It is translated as CASSFPAVGGTEAFF.